The 18 T cell receptor beta chains below come from one sample, sequenced in a study of T cell repertoires in cytomegalovirus infection. MiXCR was run by TCRdb on the reads, yielding one entry per CDR3 protein. The profile shows around 300,000 distinct CDR3 sequences, around 9.5% of them singletons. The sequenced sample was PBMCs. The receptors here all came from a human donor in good health (CMV status not recorded). Some clones in this sample may be carry-over from other donors' samples.

This clonotype has ten or more counts. The chain has TRBV20-1 and TRBJ2-7; 8 positions agree with TRBD1. Germline CDR1 and CDR2: DFQATT and SNEGSKA (reference sequence). Unmatched junction bases numbered 7, after V lost 6 bases and J lost 3 bases. The CDR3 is 13 residues long. In DNA form, the CDR3 reads TGCAGTGCGAAGGACAGGGCAGACTACGAGCAGTACTTC. Protein sequence: CSAKDRADYEQYF.

This sequence joins TRBV6-1 and TRBJ2-7; D is unresolved. V was cut by 8 bases and J by 3 bases, with 17 bases left in between. From germline, CDR1 is MNHNS and CDR2 SASEGT. This CDR3 region has 14 residues. The CDR3, as DNA: TGTGCCAGCTGGGCGGATTCTTTGAGCTACGAGCAGTACTTC. Its translation: CASWADSLSYEQYF.

The sample holds many counts of this clonotype. The chain carries TRBV12-3 or TRBV12-4 and TRBJ1-4; 7 nucleotides match TRBD1. The CDR3 spans 15 residues. Trimming removed 3 bases from V and 5 bases from J; junction bases left unmatched: 6. The CDR3 bases are TGTGCCAGCAGTTTCGTTCGGGACAGAAATGAAAAACTGTTTTTT. This codes for CASSFVRDRNEKLFF.

The chain employs TRBV27 and TRBJ2-5; 12 bases are a match to TRBD2. Trimming took 3 bases from V and 5 from J; bases not matched to a gene: 10. The CDR3 loop spans 17 amino acids. Germline V gene data show CDR1 as MNHEY and CDR2 as SMNVEV (reference sequence). The CDR3 here is CASSFHASGRARETQYF. The CDR3 DNA is TGTGCCAGCAGTTTTCATGCTAGCGGGAGGGCACGGGAGACCCAGTACTTC.

A few counts support this clonotype. The chain uses TRBV7-2 and TRBJ1-2, with D unresolved. Per germline, CDR1 SGHTA and CDR2 FQGNSA. The CDR3 totals 14 residues. The V and J ends lost 3 bases and 4 bases respectively, with 12 bases between them. The DNA for the CDR3 is TGTGCCAGCAGCTTGAATCAGGACTTCTATGGCTACACCTTC. Protein product: CASSLNQDFYGYTF. Drawing the rest from reference TRBV7-2 and TRBJ1-2, the complete variable domain is GAGVSQSPSNKVTEKGKDVELRCDPISGHTALYWYRQSLGQGLEFLIYFQGNSAPDKSGLPSDRFSAERTGGSVSTLTIQRTQQEDSAVYLCASSLNQDFYGYTFGSGTRLTVV.

J is TRBJ2-1 and V is TRBV7-6; TRBD2 matches 8 bases. Unmatched junction bases numbered 5, after V lost 3 bases and J lost 4 bases. CDR1 is SGHVS and CDR2 is FNYEAQ in the germline V gene. The CDR3 runs to 15 residues. CDR3 DNA: TGTGCCAGCAGCTTGGGACTAGTGGGTTACAATGAGCAGTTCTTC. Translation gives CASSLGLVGYNEQFF.

This clonotype has only a few counts. The rearrangement joins TRBV27 to TRBJ2-3, with D unclear. This CDR3 is 13 amino acids long. Germline values: CDR1 MNHEY, CDR2 SMNVEV (reference sequence). V lost 0 bases to trimming and J lost 4 bases, with 5 bases between them. DNA of the CDR3: TGTGCCAGCAGTTTATCGTTCCCAGATACGCAGTATTTT. Amino acids: CASSLSFPDTQYF.

This chain connects TRBV11-2 to TRBJ2-7; a weak D match, TRBD1 (5 bases). CDR1 and CDR2 (germline): SGHAT, FQNNGV. Trimming cost V 7 bases and J 2 bases, with 9 bases left between them. The CDR3 contains 12 residues. DNA for the CDR3: TGTGCCAGCATGGGGCTCCCCTACGAGCAGTACTTC. It encodes CASMGLPYEQYF.

This clonotype was found a few times. The chain employs TRBV12-3 or TRBV12-4 and TRBJ2-5, with TRBD2 matching 9 bases. Germline trimming cut 6 bases from V and 4 bases from J; bases unmatched to any gene: 9. The CDR3 sequence is 15 residues long. The CDR3 nucleotides read TGTGCCAGCAGGACAGCGGGGGGAAAGGGAGAGACCCAGTACTTC. Protein sequence: CASRTAGGKGETQYF.

The V call is TRBV3-1, the J call TRBJ2-3; TRBD2 matches 14 bases. The CDR3 has 18 amino acids. V dropped 4 bases and J dropped 1; count of bases not matched to a gene: 7. Germline-derived CDR1 and CDR2 are LGHDT and YNNKEL (reference sequence). CDR3 nucleotide sequence: TGTGCCAGCAGCCCGGGGACTAGCGGGAGCCGAGGCACAGATACGCAGTATTTT. As protein: CASSPGTSGSRGTDTQYF.

J is TRBJ2-7 and V is TRBV9, with 8 bases identical to TRBD2. The length of the CDR3 is 15 residues. Germline loops: CDR1 SGDLS, CDR2 YYNGEE. Germline trimming cut 0 bases from V and 9 bases from J; bases unmatched to any gene: 11. The CDR3 region has the DNA TGTGCCAGCAGCGTAGGGGCTAGCGGGTACTTACTGCAGTACTTC. This codes for CASSVGASGYLLQYF.

This clonotype was observed a handful of times. The gene calls are TRBV20-1 and TRBJ2-7; 9 bases are a match to TRBD1. This CDR3 is built from 13 residues. From germline, CDR1 is DFQATT and CDR2 SNEGSKA (reference sequence). J gave up 3 bases and V 6 bases, and 6 bases lay outside the gene matches. CDR3 nucleotides: TGCAGTGCCCGACAGGGGGGTCTCTACGAGCAGTACTTC. Its protein is CSARQGGLYEQYF.

This clonotype was detected only a few times. J is TRBJ1-4 and V is TRBV20-1, with TRBD1 as a possible D gene (5 bases). V dropped 4 bases and J dropped 5 bases, with 11 bases sitting between them. This CDR3 is built from 13 residues. The germline CDR1 and CDR2 sequences are DFQATT and SNEGSKA (reference sequence). The CDR3 loop is CSAIGDLNEKLFF. CDR3 sequence (DNA): TGCAGTGCTATCGGGGACCTAAATGAAAAACTGTTTTTT.

This clonotype was detected only a few times. J is TRBJ1-5 and V is TRBV6-6, with 7 bases that match TRBD1. Per the germline V gene, CDR1 is MNHNY and CDR2 is SVGAGI (reference sequence). This CDR3 has 14 amino acids. The junction had 16 bases not matched to a gene; V was cut back by 9 bases and J by 11 bases. The CDR3 DNA reads as TGTGCCAGTCGGGACAGCCTCATTTCGGGGGCCCAGCATTTT. Its translation is CASRDSLISGAQHF.

This clonotype was seen only a few times. V and J are TRBV4-1 and TRBJ2-7, with 13 nucleotides matching TRBD2. J was trimmed by 5 bases and V by 0 bases; bases with no gene match: 4. The length of the CDR3 is 16 residues. The germline CDR1 and CDR2 sequences are MGHRA and YSYEKL. CDR3 nucleotide sequence: TGCGCCAGCAGCCAAGATCTGACTAGCGGGAGGAACGAGCAGTACTTC. It is translated as CASSQDLTSGRNEQYF.

The J gene is TRBJ2-1, the V gene TRBV6-2 or TRBV6-3; D possibly matches TRBD1 or TRBD2 (5 bases each). The CDR3 contains 13 residues. Per the germline V gene, CDR1 is MNHEY and CDR2 is SVGEGT. V was trimmed by 7 bases and J by 7 bases, leaving 14 bases between them. The CDR3 coding sequence is TGTGCCAGCATCGGGGCTGTTGGGAATGAGCAGTTCTTC. It is translated as CASIGAVGNEQFF.

The count of this clonotype is one. This sequence may be a read error, since a much larger clone differs from it by one base. J is TRBJ1-4 and V is TRBV7-2; possible D gene TRBD1, 6 bases. The germline V gene encodes CDR1 SGHTA and CDR2 FQGNSA. This CDR3 region has 15 residues. Trimming took off 7 bases at V and 3 bases at J, with 15 bases between the two ends. The CDR3 sequence: CASNATGSANEKLFF. The CDR3 DNA reads as TGTGCCAGCAACGCCACAGGGAGCGCTAATGAAAAACTGTTTTTT.

This clonotype has more than one count but fewer than ten. This chain joins TRBV29-1 and TRBJ2-1; 7 bases match TRBD2. With 8 bases clipped from V and 4 bases from J, the junction kept 17 bases outside the gene matches. The CDR3 sequence is 16 residues long. Germline lookup yields CDR1 SQVTM and CDR2 ANQGSEA. The DNA of the CDR3 is TGCAGCATACCGTGGGGGAGGGCGCTACTATACAATGAGCAGTTCTTC. It yields the protein CSIPWGRALLYNEQFF.